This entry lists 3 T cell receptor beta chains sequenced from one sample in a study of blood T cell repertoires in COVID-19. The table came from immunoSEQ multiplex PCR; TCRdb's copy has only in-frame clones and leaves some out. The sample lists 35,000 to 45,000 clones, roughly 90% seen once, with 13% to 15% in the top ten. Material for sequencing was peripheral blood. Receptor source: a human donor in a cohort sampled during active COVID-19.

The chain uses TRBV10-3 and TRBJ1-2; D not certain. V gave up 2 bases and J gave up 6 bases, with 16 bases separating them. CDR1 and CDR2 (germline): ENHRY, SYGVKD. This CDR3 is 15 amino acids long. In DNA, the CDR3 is TGTGCCATCAGTGAGCCGGGGAAAGGGAGGAATGGCTACACCTTC. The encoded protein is CAISEPGKGRNGYTF.

In DNA, the CDR3 is TGCGCCAGCAGCCAAGAGCCCAGGGGGTGGGAGACCCAGTACTTC. Amino acid sequence: CASSQEPRGWETQYF. This sequence joins TRBV4-3 and TRBJ2-5, with TRBD1 matching 7 bases. V lost 0 bases to trimming and J lost 5 bases; unmatched junction nucleotides: 6. The CDR3 has 15 residues. Germline CDR1 reads LGHNA; CDR2 reads YSLEER.

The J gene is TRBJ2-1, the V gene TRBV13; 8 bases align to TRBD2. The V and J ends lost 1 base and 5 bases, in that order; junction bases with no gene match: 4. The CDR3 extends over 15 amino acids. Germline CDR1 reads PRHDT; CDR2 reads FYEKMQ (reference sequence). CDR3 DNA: TGTGCCAGCAGCTTAGACGGCGGGGGGAACAATGAGCAGTTCTTC. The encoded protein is CASSLDGGGNNEQFF.